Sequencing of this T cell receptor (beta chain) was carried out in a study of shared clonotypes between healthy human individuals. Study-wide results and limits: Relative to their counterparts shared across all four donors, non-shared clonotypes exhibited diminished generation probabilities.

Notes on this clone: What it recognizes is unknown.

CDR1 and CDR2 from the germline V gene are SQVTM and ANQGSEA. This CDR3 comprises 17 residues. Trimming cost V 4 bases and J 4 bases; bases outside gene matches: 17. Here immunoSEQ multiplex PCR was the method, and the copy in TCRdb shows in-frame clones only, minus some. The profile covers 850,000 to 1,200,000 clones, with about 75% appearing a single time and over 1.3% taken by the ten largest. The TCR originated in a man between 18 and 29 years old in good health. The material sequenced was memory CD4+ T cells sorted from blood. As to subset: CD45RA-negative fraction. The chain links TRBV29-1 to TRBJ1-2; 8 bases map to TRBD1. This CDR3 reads CSVVPGTGAHPSYGYTF. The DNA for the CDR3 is TGCAGCGTTGTGCCAGGGACAGGTGCACATCCCAGCTATGGCTACACCTTC.